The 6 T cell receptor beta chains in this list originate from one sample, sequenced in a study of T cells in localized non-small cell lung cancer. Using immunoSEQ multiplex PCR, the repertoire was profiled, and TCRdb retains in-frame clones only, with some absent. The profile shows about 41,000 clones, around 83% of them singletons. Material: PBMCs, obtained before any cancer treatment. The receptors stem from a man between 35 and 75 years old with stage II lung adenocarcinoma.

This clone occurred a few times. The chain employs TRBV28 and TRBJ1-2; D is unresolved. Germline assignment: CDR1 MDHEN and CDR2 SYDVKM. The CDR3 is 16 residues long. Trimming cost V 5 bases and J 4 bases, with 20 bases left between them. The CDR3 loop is CASSPGPRALLYGYTF. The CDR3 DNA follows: TGTGCCAGCAGTCCCGGGCCCCGGGCCCTTCTCTATGGCTACACCTTC.

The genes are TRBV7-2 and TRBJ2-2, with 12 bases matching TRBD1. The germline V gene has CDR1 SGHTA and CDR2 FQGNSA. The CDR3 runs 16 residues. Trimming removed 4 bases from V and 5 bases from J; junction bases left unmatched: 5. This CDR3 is CASSSRDRGRTGELFF. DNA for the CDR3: TGTGCCAGCAGCTCCCGGGACAGGGGGCGGACCGGGGAGCTGTTTTTT.

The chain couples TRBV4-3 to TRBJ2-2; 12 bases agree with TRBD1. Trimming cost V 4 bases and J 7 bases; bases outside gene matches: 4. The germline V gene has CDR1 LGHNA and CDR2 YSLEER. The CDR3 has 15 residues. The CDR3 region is CASSPGQGANGELFF. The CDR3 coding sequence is TGCGCCAGCAGCCCGGGACAGGGGGCGAACGGGGAGCTGTTTTTT.

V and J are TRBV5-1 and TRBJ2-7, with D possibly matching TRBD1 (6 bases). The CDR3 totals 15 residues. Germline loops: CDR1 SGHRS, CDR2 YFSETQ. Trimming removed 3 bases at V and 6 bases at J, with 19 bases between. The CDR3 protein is CASSSWTDQAAEQYF. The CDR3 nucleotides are TGCGCCAGCAGCTCGTGGACAGACCAAGCCGCCGAGCAGTACTTC.

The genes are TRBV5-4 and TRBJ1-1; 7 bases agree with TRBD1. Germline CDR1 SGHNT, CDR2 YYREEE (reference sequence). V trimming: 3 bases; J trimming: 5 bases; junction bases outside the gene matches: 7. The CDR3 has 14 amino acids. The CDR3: CASSSYLQGTEAFF. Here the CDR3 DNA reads TGTGCCAGCAGCTCGTACCTACAGGGGACTGAAGCTTTCTTT.

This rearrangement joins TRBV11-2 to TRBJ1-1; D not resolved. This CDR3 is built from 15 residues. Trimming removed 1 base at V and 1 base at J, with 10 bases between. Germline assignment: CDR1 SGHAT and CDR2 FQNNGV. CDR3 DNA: TGTGCCAGCAGCTTAGCGATGGTATCGAACACTGAAGCTTTCTTT. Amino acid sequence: CASSLAMVSNTEAFF.